These 18 T cell receptor beta chains share one sample of origin, sequenced in a study of post-analysis software for immune sequencing data. Notes on the study in general: Patients used several TRBV segments, including TRBV5-6, TRBV5-1 and TRBV20-1, more often than controls.

What these receptors recognize is not known. TCR beta cDNA libraries had unique molecular identifiers. TCRdb re-called the PCR reads with MiXCR, one entry per CDR3 protein. The sample includes 650,000 to 850,000 distinct CDR3 sequences, roughly 46% seen only once; the top ten take 4.9%. Sequencing was done on a sample of blood. Source of these receptors: a girl aged 10 to 17 with multiple sclerosis.

The V gene is TRBV7-2, the J gene TRBJ2-5, with 7 bases identical to TRBD1. CDR1 is SGHTA and CDR2 is FQGNSA in the germline V gene. With V trimmed by 1 base and J by 2 bases, 7 bases remained unmatched. The CDR3 has 16 residues. The CDR3 nucleotides read TGTGCCAGCAGCTTAGGAAAGACAGGGCTGCAAGAGACCCAGTACTTC. It translates to CASSLGKTGLQETQYF.

The chain links TRBV7-3 to TRBJ2-3; D possibly matches TRBD1 or TRBD2 (5 bases each). With 3 bases removed from V and 4 bases from J, the gap between germline ends came to 23 bases. Germline assignment: CDR1 SGHTA and CDR2 FQGTGA. The CDR3 length is 18 residues. Here the CDR3 DNA reads TGTGCCAGCAGCTTGGTCGGGATCCAGGGCGGTAACGCAGATACGCAGTATTTT. It yields the protein CASSLVGIQGGNADTQYF.

This clonotype was picked up many times. The V and J genes are TRBV14 and TRBJ2-7, with a tentative D call TRBD1 (5 bases). CDR1 is SGHDN, CDR2 FVKESK, per germline. Trimming removed 5 bases from V and 6 bases from J, with 14 bases in between. The CDR3 extends over 13 amino acids. DNA of the CDR3: TGTGCCAGCAGCACTCACCAGGGTTCCGAGCAGTACTTC. This gives the protein CASSTHQGSEQYF.

The V and J genes are TRBV11-3 and TRBJ2-5; the D is unclear. Looked up from germline, CDR1 is SGHNT and CDR2 is YENEEA. The V and J ends lost 1 base and 2 bases respectively, with 14 bases between them. The CDR3 is 16 amino acids. CDR3 sequence reads: CASSLVWWTRQETQYF. CDR3 bases: TGTGCCAGCAGCTTAGTTTGGTGGACCAGACAAGAGACCCAGTACTTC.

The J gene is TRBJ2-3, the V gene TRBV20-1, with 9 bases identical to TRBD2. The CDR3 extends over 16 amino acids. The germline gives CDR1 DFQATT, CDR2 SNEGSKA (reference sequence). After removal of 5 bases from V and 4 bases from J, the junction contained 13 bases not matched to a gene. CDR3 in amino acids: CSASHGAGGPADTQYF. Written as DNA, the CDR3 is TGCAGTGCTTCCCATGGGGCGGGAGGGCCCGCAGATACGCAGTATTTT.

The V gene is TRBV29-1, the J gene TRBJ2-1; D is unresolved. The CDR3 length is 16 residues. The germline V and J ends were trimmed by 3 bases and 3 bases, with 18 bases remaining between them. Germline CDR1 is SQVTM and CDR2 is ANQGSEA. The CDR3 region has the DNA TGCAGCGTTGATCCACCTCCCAACCTTGACTACAATGAGCAGTTCTTC. Translating it yields CSVDPPPNLDYNEQFF.

The rearrangement uses TRBV15 and TRBJ2-7; D call uncertain. Germline values: CDR1 LNHNV, CDR2 YYDKDF (reference sequence). V was pared by 9 bases and J by 4 bases, with 19 bases between. CDR3 length: 14 residues. Here the CDR3 DNA reads TGTGCCACTGGAATTACTAAAGAACATTACGAGCAGTACTTC. It codes for CATGITKEHYEQYF.

This clonotype was found many times. For the CDR3, the DNA is TGTGCCAGCAGCTTAGGGACTAGCGGGAGCGAGCAGTACTTC. This codes for CASSLGTSGSEQYF. V gene TRBV7-2 combines with J gene TRBJ2-7; 13 positions match TRBD2. CDR3 size: 14 residues. J gave up 6 bases and V 1 base, and 0 bases lay outside the gene matches. Per germline, CDR1 SGHTA and CDR2 FQGNSA.

This clonotype was detected a few times. V and J are TRBV29-1 and TRBJ2-7; D may correspond to TRBD1 or TRBD2 (5 bases each). CDR3 length: 12 residues. Germline assignment: CDR1 SQVTM and CDR2 ANQGSEA. The germline V and J ends were trimmed by 5 bases and 1 base, with 9 bases remaining between them. The CDR3 spells CSVLGVSYEQYF. CDR3 coding DNA: TGCAGCGTTTTGGGGGTGTCCTACGAGCAGTACTTC.

The CDR3 nucleotides read TGCGCCAGCAGTTCCTCCTTAGCGGGGAGCATATACAATGAGCAGTTCTTC. This translates into CASSSSLAGSIYNEQFF. J is TRBJ2-1 and V is TRBV10-2, with TRBD2 matching over 8 bases. This CDR3 spans 17 amino acids. V gave up 5 bases and J gave up 4 bases; unmatched junction bases: 13. Germline loops: CDR1 WSHSY, CDR2 SAAADI.

The chain employs TRBV7-2 and TRBJ2-1, with TRBD2 identical over 8 bases. From germline, CDR1 is SGHTA and CDR2 FQGNSA. The length of the CDR3 is 17 residues. The ends lost 1 base at V and 3 bases at J; junction bases unmatched: 8. The CDR3 loop is CASSLVVSGIDYNEQFF. For the CDR3, the DNA is TGTGCCAGCAGCTTAGTTGTTAGCGGGATCGACTACAATGAGCAGTTCTTC. Looking up the rest from reference TRBV7-2 and TRBJ2-1 gives the full variable domain: GAGVSQSPSNKVTEKGKDVELRCDPISGHTALYWYRQSLGQGLEFLIYFQGNSAPDKSGLPSDRFSAERTGGSVSTLTIQRTQQEDSAVYLCASSLVVSGIDYNEQFFGPGTRLTVL.

The gene calls are TRBV9 and TRBJ2-3; 9 bases are a match to TRBD1. There are 17 residues in the CDR3. The V and J ends lost 1 base and 0 bases, in that order; junction bases with no gene match: 6. Germline CDR1 is SGDLS and CDR2 is YYNGEE. CDR3 protein: CASSVTGGAGSTDTQYF. The DNA for the CDR3 is TGTGCCAGCAGCGTAACAGGGGGCGCCGGTAGCACAGATACGCAGTATTTT.

This clonotype was found a few times. The V gene is TRBV20-1, the J gene TRBJ2-3; TRBD2 matches 7 bases. Germline CDR1 is DFQATT and CDR2 is SNEGSKA (reference sequence). CDR3 length: 14 residues. J was trimmed by 0 bases and V by 2 bases; bases with no gene match: 2. In nucleotides, the CDR3 is TGCAGTGCTAGAAGGGACTACAGCACAGATACGCAGTATTTT. Translating gives CSARRDYSTDTQYF.

The chain recombines TRBV12-3 or TRBV12-4 with TRBJ1-2, with TRBD1 identical over 10 bases. The CDR3 covers 17 residues. Trimming took 7 bases from V and 8 from J; bases not matched to a gene: 19. In DNA, the CDR3 is TGTGCCAGCACTCTACTGCGGGACAGGGGAACCCCGCGGGGCTACACCTTC. Translation gives CASTLLRDRGTPRGYTF.

This chain uses TRBV11-2 with TRBJ2-5, with 12 bases that match TRBD2. Germline CDR1 reads SGHAT; CDR2 reads FQNNGV. The CDR3 is made up of 21 amino acids. V lost 5 bases, J lost 5 bases, and 24 bases stayed unmatched. The CDR3 region has the DNA TGTGCCAGCAGCCTACTGCCCCTAAACGGACTAGCGGGATTGGAAGTGGAGACCCAGTACTTC. It yields the protein CASSLLPLNGLAGLEVETQYF.

This clonotype showed up just a few times. The gene calls are TRBV7-2 and TRBJ2-3; D perhaps matches TRBD2 (7 bases). CDR1 SGHTA and CDR2 FQGNSA come from the germline V gene. The CDR3 sequence is 14 residues long. V was trimmed by 7 bases and J by 1 base, leaving 12 bases between them. CDR3 nucleotide sequence: TGTGCCAGCAAGGGGGGGCCAGGCACAGATACGCAGTATTTT. This encodes CASKGGPGTDTQYF.

The chain combines TRBV5-8 with TRBJ2-3; TRBD1 matches at 7 bases. Trimming took 1 base from V and 3 from J; bases not matched to a gene: 8. CDR3 length: 16 residues. Germline V gene data show CDR1 as SGHTS and CDR2 as YDEGEE. The CDR3 loop reads CASSLLSVTGTDTQYF. Here the CDR3 DNA reads TGTGCCAGCAGCTTGCTTAGCGTGACAGGGACAGATACGCAGTATTTT.

The rearrangement uses TRBV5-6 and TRBJ1-2; D gene uncertain. Germline V gene lookup returns CDR1 SGHDT and CDR2 YYEEEE. Between the trimmed V and J ends, which lost 4 bases and 12 bases, there was a span of 16 bases. This CDR3 contains 12 residues. The CDR3 DNA is TGTGCCAGCAGCGAGGACCAAAGTTTAGACACCTTC. Translation gives CASSEDQSLDTF.